This T cell receptor beta chain was documented in a study of OX40 agonist ivuxolimab in advanced cancers. Findings and limits, study-wide: Clonal expansion by week 6 occurred in CD4+ and CD8+ blood T cells (at 0.1 to 3.0 mg/kg). The study found that CD8+ T cells averaged more expanded clones than CD4+. Antigens targeted by the expanded peripheral T cells were not determined.

Repertoires were generated with immunoSEQ multiplex PCR, while TCRdb's copy carries only in-frame clones and drops some. The data contain approximately 20,000 clones, about 88% of them singletons. CDR3 length: 14 amino acids. Germline values: CDR1 SGHAT, CDR2 FQNNGV. With V trimmed by 1 base and J by 4 bases, 1 base remained unmatched. To note about this clone: Its target is not known. Additional DNA sequences in this sample encode the identical CDR3.

This chain links TRBV11-2 with TRBJ2-7; 10 bases are shared with TRBD1. The sample was CD4+ or CD8+ T cells sorted from blood, taken in a trial of the OX40 agonist ivuxolimab. The TCR comes from an adult with an advanced solid tumor such as melanoma, head and neck, liver or kidney cancer. CDR3 protein: CASSLGTGGYEQYF. The CDR3 bases are TGTGCCAGCAGCTTAGGGACAGGGGGATACGAGCAGTACTTC.